This section outlines one T cell receptor beta chain sequence together with its context. The data belong to a study of blood T cell repertoires in COVID-19. Study-wide background: Samples representing acute and convalescent COVID-19 were sourced from the United States, Italy and Spain. From T cells, B-cell-depleted T cells, or PBMCs came the material, which was cDNA or gDNA.

Trimming left V 4 bases short and J 4 bases short, with 9 bases between. The CDR3 spans 13 residues. Germline V gene data show CDR1 as SEHNR and CDR2 as FQNEAQ (reference sequence). Per the authors' pipeline: Amplifying reference gene primers gave estimates of nucleated cell counts. The repertoire was sequenced with immunoSEQ multiplex PCR; TCRdb's copy has only in-frame clones and lacks some. The V and J calls and clone size were taken over from that table, and D and trimming were inferred from the DNA. This sample has approximately 60,000 clones, with around 85% found just once. The sequenced sample was peripheral blood. This clonotype originated in a man aged 65 to 79 with active COVID-19. V gene TRBV7-9 combines with J gene TRBJ2-3; D ambiguous. CDR3 DNA sequence: TGTGCCAGCAGCTACCCCGGTCCAGATACGCAGTATTTT. It encodes CASSYPGPDTQYF.